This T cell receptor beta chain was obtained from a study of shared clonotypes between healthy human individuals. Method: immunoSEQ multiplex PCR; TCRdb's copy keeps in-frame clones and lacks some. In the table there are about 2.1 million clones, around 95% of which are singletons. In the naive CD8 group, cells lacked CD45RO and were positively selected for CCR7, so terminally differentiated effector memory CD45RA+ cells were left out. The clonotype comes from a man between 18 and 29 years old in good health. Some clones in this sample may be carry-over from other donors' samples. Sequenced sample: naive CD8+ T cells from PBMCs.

CDR3 nucleotides: TGCGCCAGCAGCTTGCCCGCCCGGGGCGACACCGGGGAGCTGTTTTTT. Its translation is CASSLPARGDTGELFF. The chain couples TRBV5-1 to TRBJ2-2; possibly TRBD1 or TRBD2 for D (5 bases each). Trimming shortened V by 1 base and J by 3 bases, and 13 bases separated the two germline ends. The germline CDR1 and CDR2 sequences are SGHRS and YFSETQ. The CDR3 has 16 amino acids.